This T cell receptor beta chain was documented in a study of T-cell memory formation after mild COVID-19. Study at large: Largely, TCR clusters stayed within a single donor.

As regards this clonotype: The target antigen is unknown.

5'RACE primed from the constant segment yielded TCR alpha and TCR beta cDNA libraries bearing sample barcodes and UMIs. TCRdb reprocessed the 5' RACE reads via MiXCR and lists one record per CDR3 protein. The sample has about half a million distinct CDR3 sequences, 15% to 20% seen once. General study points: CD4+ bias marked clones expanding day 15 to 37, unlike balanced contracting clones.

The CDR3 runs to 17 residues. The V and J ends lost 5 bases and 2 bases, in that order; junction bases with no gene match: 15. The material sequenced was PBMCs or a T cell subset sorted from them (not recorded which). The receptor was derived from an adult woman who had mild COVID-19 (a few samples of this study predate the infection). Cell type and time point are not known. The J gene is TRBJ2-7, the V gene TRBV12-3 or TRBV12-4; 7 positions agree with TRBD2. The CDR3 sequence is CASSNLVRREITYEQYF. The CDR3 DNA is TGTGCCAGCAGTAACTTAGTGAGGCGGGAGATTACCTACGAGCAGTACTTC.